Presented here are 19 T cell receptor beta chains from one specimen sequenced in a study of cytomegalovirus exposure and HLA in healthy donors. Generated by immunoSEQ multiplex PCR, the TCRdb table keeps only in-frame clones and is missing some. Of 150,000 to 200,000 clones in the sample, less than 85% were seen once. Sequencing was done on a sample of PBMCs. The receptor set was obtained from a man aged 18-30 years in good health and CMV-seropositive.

CDR3 in amino acids: CASRGQGGEKLFF. DNA of the CDR3: TGTGCCAGCAGGGGACAGGGTGGAGAAAAACTGTTTTTT. The chain combines TRBV7-2 with TRBJ1-4; TRBD1 aligns across 9 bases. This CDR3 contains 13 residues. CDR1 is SGHTA, CDR2 FQGNSA, per germline. Germline trimming cut 6 bases from V and 8 bases from J; bases unmatched to any gene: 4.

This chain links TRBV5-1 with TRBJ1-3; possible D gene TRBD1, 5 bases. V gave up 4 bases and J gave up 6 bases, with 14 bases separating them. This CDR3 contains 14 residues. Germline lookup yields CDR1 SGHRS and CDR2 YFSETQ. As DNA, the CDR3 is TGCGCCAGCAGCCTTGGGGCAGGCGAAAACACCATATATTTT. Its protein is CASSLGAGENTIYF.

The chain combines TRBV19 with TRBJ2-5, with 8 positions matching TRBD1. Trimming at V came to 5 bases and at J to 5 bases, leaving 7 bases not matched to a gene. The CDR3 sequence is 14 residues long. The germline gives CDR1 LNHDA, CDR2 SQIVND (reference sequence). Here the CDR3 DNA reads TGTGCCAGTAGTCAGGGGGCTAGTTCGGAGACCCAGTACTTC. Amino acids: CASSQGASSETQYF.

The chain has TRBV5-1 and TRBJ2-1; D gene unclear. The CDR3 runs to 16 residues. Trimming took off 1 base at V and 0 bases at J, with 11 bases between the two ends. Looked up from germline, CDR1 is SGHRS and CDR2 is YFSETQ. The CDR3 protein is CASSLMSRSSYNEQFF. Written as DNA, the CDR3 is TGCGCCAGCAGCTTGATGTCTAGGAGCTCCTACAATGAGCAGTTCTTC.

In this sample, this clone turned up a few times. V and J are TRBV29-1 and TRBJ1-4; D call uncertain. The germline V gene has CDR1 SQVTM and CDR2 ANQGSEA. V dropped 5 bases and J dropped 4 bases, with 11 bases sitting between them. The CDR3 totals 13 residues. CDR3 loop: CSVRSGFNEKLFF. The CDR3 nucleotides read TGCAGCGTTCGGTCAGGATTTAATGAAAAACTGTTTTTT. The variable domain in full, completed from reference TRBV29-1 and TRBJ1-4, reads SAVISQKPSRDICQRGTSLTIQCQVDSQVTMMFWYRQQPGQSLTLIATANQGSEATYESGFVIDKFPISRPNLTFSTLTVSNMSPEDSSIYLCSVRSGFNEKLFFGSGTQLSVL.

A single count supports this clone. The CDR3 is CASSLDLTYEQYF. The CDR3 bases are TGTGCCAGCAGCTTGGACCTAACCTACGAGCAGTACTTC. V usage is TRBV5-6 and J usage is TRBJ2-7, with D unresolved. CDR3 length equals 13 residues. Looked up from germline, CDR1 is SGHDT and CDR2 is YYEEEE. Trimming took off 0 bases at V and 2 bases at J, with 6 bases between the two ends.

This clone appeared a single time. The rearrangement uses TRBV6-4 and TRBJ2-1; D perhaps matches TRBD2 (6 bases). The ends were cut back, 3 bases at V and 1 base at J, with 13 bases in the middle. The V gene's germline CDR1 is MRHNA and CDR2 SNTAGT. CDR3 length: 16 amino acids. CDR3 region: CASSEIAEGSYNEQFF. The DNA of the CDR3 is TGTGCCAGCAGTGAAATAGCGGAGGGATCCTACAATGAGCAGTTCTTC.

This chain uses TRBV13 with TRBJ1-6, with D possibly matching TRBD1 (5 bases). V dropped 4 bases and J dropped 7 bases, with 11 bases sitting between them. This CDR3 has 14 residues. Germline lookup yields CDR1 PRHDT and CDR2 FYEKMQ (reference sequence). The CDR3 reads CASSYQGRNSPLHF. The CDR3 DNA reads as TGTGCCAGCAGCTATCAGGGTCGGAATTCACCCCTCCACTTT.

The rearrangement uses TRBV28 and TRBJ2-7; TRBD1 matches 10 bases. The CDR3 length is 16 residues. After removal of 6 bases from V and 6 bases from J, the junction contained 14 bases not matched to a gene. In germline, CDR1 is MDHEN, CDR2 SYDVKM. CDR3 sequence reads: CASRTSGQGGVGEQYF. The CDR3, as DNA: TGTGCCAGCAGAACCTCCGGACAGGGGGGGGTTGGCGAGCAGTACTTC.

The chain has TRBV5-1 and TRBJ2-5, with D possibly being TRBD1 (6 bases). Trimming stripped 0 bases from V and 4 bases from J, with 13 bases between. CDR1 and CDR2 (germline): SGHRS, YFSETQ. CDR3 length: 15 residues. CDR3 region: CASSLATGLRETQYF. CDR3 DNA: TGCGCCAGCAGCTTGGCTACAGGGCTTAGAGAGACCCAGTACTTC.

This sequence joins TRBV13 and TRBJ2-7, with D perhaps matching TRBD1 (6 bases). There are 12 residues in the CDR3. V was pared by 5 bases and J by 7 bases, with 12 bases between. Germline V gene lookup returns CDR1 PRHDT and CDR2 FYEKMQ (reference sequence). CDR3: CASSVEGEEQYF. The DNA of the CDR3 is TGTGCCAGCAGCGTCGAGGGGGAAGAGCAGTACTTC.

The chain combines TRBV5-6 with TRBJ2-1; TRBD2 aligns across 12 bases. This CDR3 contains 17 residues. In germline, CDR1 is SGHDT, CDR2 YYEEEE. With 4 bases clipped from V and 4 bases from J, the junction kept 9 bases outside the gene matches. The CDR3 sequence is CASSLRLAGVQYNEQFF. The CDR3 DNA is TGTGCCAGCAGCCTTCGACTAGCGGGAGTTCAGTACAATGAGCAGTTCTTC. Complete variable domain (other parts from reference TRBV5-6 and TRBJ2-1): DAGVTQSPTHLIKTRGQQVTLRCSPKSGHDTVSWYQQALGQGPQFIFQYYEEEERQRGNFPDRFSGHQFPNYSSELNVNALLLGDSALYLCASSLRLAGVQYNEQFFGPGTRLTVL.

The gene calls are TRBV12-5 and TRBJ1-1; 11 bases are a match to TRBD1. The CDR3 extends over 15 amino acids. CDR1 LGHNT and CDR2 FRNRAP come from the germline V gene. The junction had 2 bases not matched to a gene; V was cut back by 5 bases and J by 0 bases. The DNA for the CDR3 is TGTGCTAGTGGTGGGACAGGGGGGATGAACACTGAAGCTTTCTTT. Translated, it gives CASGGTGGMNTEAFF.

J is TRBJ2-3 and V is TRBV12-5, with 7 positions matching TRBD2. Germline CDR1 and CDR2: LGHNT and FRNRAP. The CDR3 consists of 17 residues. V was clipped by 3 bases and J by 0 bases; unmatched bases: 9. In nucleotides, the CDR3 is TGTGCTAGTGGTTTTGCGGCGGGGGAGATTAGCACAGATACGCAGTATTTT. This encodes CASGFAAGEISTDTQYF.

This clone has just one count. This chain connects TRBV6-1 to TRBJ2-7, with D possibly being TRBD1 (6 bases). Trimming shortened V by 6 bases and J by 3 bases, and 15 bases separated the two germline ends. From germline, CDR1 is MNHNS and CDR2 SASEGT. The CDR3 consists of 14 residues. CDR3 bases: TGTGCCAGCAGGGAACAGGGTAAAGGCTACGAGCAGTACTTC. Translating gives CASREQGKGYEQYF.

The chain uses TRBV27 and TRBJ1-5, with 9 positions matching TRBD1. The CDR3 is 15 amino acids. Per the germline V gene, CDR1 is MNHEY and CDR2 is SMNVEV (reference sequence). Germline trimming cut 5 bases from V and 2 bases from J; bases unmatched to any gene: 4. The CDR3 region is CASSVDRGGNQPQHF. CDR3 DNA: TGTGCCAGCAGTGTTGACAGGGGGGGCAATCAGCCCCAGCATTTT.

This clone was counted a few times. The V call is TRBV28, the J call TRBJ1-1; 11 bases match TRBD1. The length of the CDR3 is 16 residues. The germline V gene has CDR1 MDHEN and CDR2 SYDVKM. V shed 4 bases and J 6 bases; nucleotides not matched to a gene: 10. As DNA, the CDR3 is TGTGCCAGCAGTTATCACGGGACAGGGGGGTATGCTGAAGCTTTCTTT. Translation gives CASSYHGTGGYAEAFF.

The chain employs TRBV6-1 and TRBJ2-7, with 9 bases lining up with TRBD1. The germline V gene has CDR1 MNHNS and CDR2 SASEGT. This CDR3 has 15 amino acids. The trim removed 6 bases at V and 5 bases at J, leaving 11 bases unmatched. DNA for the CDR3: TGTGCCAGCAGCAAGGAGAGGGACAGGGTCCACGAGCAGTACTTC. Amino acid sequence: CASSKERDRVHEQYF.

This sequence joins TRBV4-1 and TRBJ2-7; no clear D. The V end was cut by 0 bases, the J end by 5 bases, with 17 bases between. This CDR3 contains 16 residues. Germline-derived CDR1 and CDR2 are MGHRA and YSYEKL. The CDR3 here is CASSQEGGAAPNEQYF. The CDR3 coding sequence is TGCGCCAGCAGCCAAGAAGGTGGAGCAGCCCCTAACGAGCAGTACTTC.